Listed below are T cell receptor beta chains from one sample, sequenced in a study of breast tumors, draining lymph nodes, adjacent tissues. TCRdb used MiXCR to reprocess the multiplex PCR reads, holding one entry per CDR3 protein. The sample has around 290,000 distinct CDR3 sequences; around 30% are singletons. The sample comprised axillary lymph node tissue. These receptors came from a female donor with breast cancer. Some clones in this sample may be carry-over from other donors' samples. CDR3s include the opening cysteine and the closing phenylalanine or tryptophan. D genes are given only for firm matches. Clone size is given for some rows only: seen once, a few or many times, or a class if the clone is expanded.

clone_size	d_call	v_call	j_call	cdr3_aa	cdr3_nt
many	-	TRBV7-2	TRBJ1-2	CASSADYGYTF	TGTGCCAGCAGCGCAGACTATGGCTACACCTTC
many	TRBD1	TRBV4-1	TRBJ1-6	CASSTRDSANSPLHF	TGCGCCAGCAGCACTCGGGACAGCGCCAATTCACCCCTCCACTTT
many	TRBD2	TRBV5-8	TRBJ2-3	CATESSGYTDTQYF	TGTGCCACCGAATCTAGCGGGTACACAGATACGCAGTATTTT
-	-	TRBV6-1	TRBJ2-1	CASNRGGKNEQFF	TGTGCCAGCAATCGGGGCGGGAAGAATGAGCAGTTCTTC
-	TRBD2	TRBV7-2	TRBJ2-3	CASSRAGYTDTQYF	TGTGCCAGCAGCCGAGCGGGATACACAGATACGCAGTATTTT
-	TRBD1	TRBV7-9	TRBJ1-5	CASSPQGTGDQPQHF	TGTGCCAGCAGTCCCCAGGGGACAGGGGATCAGCCCCAGCATTTT
few	-	TRBV11-2	TRBJ2-1	CASSLGLARGGEQFF	TGTGCCAGCAGCTTAGGACTCGCCCGAGGGGGTGAGCAGTTCTTC
many	TRBD2	TRBV9	TRBJ2-5	CASSEGLGRQTQYF	TGTGCCAGCAGCGAGGGACTAGGACGGCAGACCCAGTACTTC
many	-	TRBV20-1	TRBJ2-1	CSARTGAPYNEQFF	TGCAGTGCTAGAACGGGGGCGCCCTACAATGAGCAGTTCTTC
few	TRBD2	TRBV6-2/TRBV6-3	TRBJ2-4	CASSRTSGAPIQYF	TGTGCCAGCAGTCGGACTAGCGGGGCTCCCATTCAGTACTTC
-	TRBD1	TRBV11-3	TRBJ2-1	CASSPSDRGDDEQFF	TGTGCCAGCAGCCCATCGGACAGGGGGGACGATGAGCAGTTCTTC
-	-	TRBV20-1	TRBJ1-2	CSAPDRDPSYGYTF	TGCAGTGCTCCAGATCGCGACCCGAGCTATGGCTACACCTTC
many	-	TRBV9	TRBJ2-1	CASSVALASEQFF	TGTGCCAGCAGCGTAGCTTTGGCGTCTGAGCAGTTCTTC
many	TRBD1	TRBV12-3/TRBV12-4	TRBJ2-1	CASSHRGSNEQFF	TGTGCCAGCAGTCACAGGGGATCCAATGAGCAGTTCTTC
-	TRBD1	TRBV11-2	TRBJ1-4	CDSSLLVGYDRGATNEKLFF	TGTGACAGCAGCCTACTGGTTGGGTACGACAGGGGGGCAACTAATGAAAAACTGTTTTTT
-	-	TRBV7-7	TRBJ2-5	CASSLGLGTETQYF	TGTGCTAGCAGCTTAGGATTGGGGACCGAGACCCAGTACTTC
-	TRBD2	TRBV10-1	TRBJ2-2	CASSGTSGITGELFF	TGCGCCAGCAGTGGGACTAGCGGGATAACCGGGGAGCTGTTTTTT
-	TRBD2	TRBV29-1	TRBJ2-1	CSIASGRDYYNEQFF	TGCAGCATTGCTAGCGGGAGGGATTATTACAATGAGCAGTTCTTC
-	TRBD2	TRBV6-1	TRBJ2-3	CASEVKAGGFNTQYF	TGTGCCAGCGAGGTCAAGGCGGGAGGTTTCAATACGCAGTATTTT
-	-	TRBV24-1	TRBJ1-2	CATSGPGQSNYGYTF	TGTGCCACCAGTGGTCCGGGGCAATCTAACTATGGCTACACCTTC
many	TRBD1	TRBV19	TRBJ2-1	CASNAGQGYNEQFF	TGTGCCAGTAACGCGGGACAGGGGTACAATGAGCAGTTCTTC
few	-	TRBV30	TRBJ2-1	CAWSAGEGQFF	TGTGCCTGGAGTGCCGGGGAAGGGCAGTTCTTC
few	-	TRBV19	TRBJ2-1	CAERGGSGEQFF	TGTGCCGAGAGGGGGGGGTCTGGTGAGCAGTTCTTC
-	TRBD2	TRBV2	TRBJ2-3	CASREREVSSYDTQYF	TGTGCCAGCAGGGAGCGGGAGGTGAGCTCCTACGATACGCAGTATTTT
many	-	TRBV7-3	TRBJ2-7	CASSLTEGSEQYF	TGTGCCAGCAGCTTAACGGAGGGTAGCGAGCAGTACTTC
-	-	TRBV7-8	TRBJ1-5	CASSPQDGTRNQPQHF	TGTGCCAGCAGCCCACAGGACGGGACCCGCAATCAGCCCCAGCATTTT
many	-	TRBV4-2	TRBJ2-3	CASSLPGRTDTQYF	TGTGCCAGCAGCCTTCCAGGACGCACAGATACGCAGTATTTT
many	-	TRBV4-2	TRBJ2-5	CASSQDERETQYF	TGTGCCAGCAGCCAAGATGAGAGAGAGACCCAGTACTTC
-	-	TRBV29-1	TRBJ2-1	CSVESSERDNEQFF	TGCAGCGTTGAGTCTAGCGAAAGGGACAATGAGCAGTTCTTC
many	-	TRBV2	TRBJ1-2	CASSRTELRGYTF	TGTGCCAGCAGTCGGACTGAGCTTCGGGGCTACACCTTC
many	-	TRBV14	TRBJ2-1	CASTHGQNEQFF	TGTGCCAGCACCCACGGACAAAATGAGCAGTTCTTC
many	TRBD2	TRBV7-3	TRBJ2-3	CASSALAGGITDTQYF	TGTGCCAGCAGCGCACTAGCGGGGGGGATCACAGATACGCAGTATTTT
-	TRBD1	TRBV29-1	TRBJ2-3	CSANRGEDTQYF	TGCAGCGCTAACAGGGGCGAGGATACGCAGTATTTT
many	-	TRBV2	TRBJ1-5	CASMGDEGISNQPQHF	TGTGCCAGCATGGGGGATGAAGGGATTAGCAATCAGCCCCAGCATTTT
many	-	TRBV7-3	TRBJ2-2	CASSLTREGELFF	TGTGCCAGCAGCTTAACGAGGGAAGGGGAGCTGTTTTTT
many	-	TRBV4-1	TRBJ2-2	CASSRVDLVDTGELFF	TGCGCCAGCAGCCGGGTGGATCTGGTTGACACCGGGGAGCTGTTTTTT
-	TRBD2	TRBV7-2	TRBJ2-1	CASSRGPTITGRAGEQFF	TGTGCCAGCAGCAGAGGACCCACAATTACCGGGAGGGCAGGTGAGCAGTTCTTC
-	-	TRBV6-5	TRBJ2-1	CASRPARNEQFF	TGTGCCAGCAGACCAGCTCGCAATGAGCAGTTCTTC
many	TRBD2	TRBV19	TRBJ2-1	CASSSRTSGAYNEQFF	TGTGCCAGTAGTTCTCGGACTAGCGGCGCCTACAATGAGCAGTTCTTC
-	TRBD2	TRBV7-2	TRBJ2-3	CASSYPSLLAGGYTDTQYF	TGTGCCAGCAGCTACCCTAGTTTACTAGCGGGAGGGTACACAGATACGCAGTATTTT
many	-	TRBV19	TRBJ2-1	CASTDPSSYNEQFF	TGTGCCAGTACCGACCCGAGCTCCTACAATGAGCAGTTCTTC
many	-	TRBV20-1	TRBJ2-7	CSASHTSVLYEQYF	TGCAGTGCTAGCCATACTAGTGTTTTGTACGAGCAGTACTTC
-	-	TRBV10-3	TRBJ2-4	CAIGREAKNIQYF	TGTGCGATAGGGCGGGAAGCCAAAAACATTCAGTACTTC
few	TRBD2	TRBV27	TRBJ2-1	CASSSGTRRSNEQFF	TGTGCCAGCAGTTCCGGGACTAGGCGGTCCAATGAGCAGTTCTTC
many	-	TRBV19	TRBJ2-1	CASSGTIDEQFF	TGTGCCAGTAGCGGGACGATCGATGAGCAGTTCTTC
-	-	TRBV2	TRBJ2-1	CASKGGGAYNEQFF	TGTGCCAGCAAGGGGGGAGGCGCCTACAATGAGCAGTTCTTC
many	-	TRBV10-3	TRBJ1-3	CAISESGTGNTIYF	TGTGCCATCAGTGAGTCGGGGACTGGAAACACCATATATTTT
many	TRBD1	TRBV20-1	TRBJ2-6	CSARDWTGVLSGANVLTF	TGCAGTGCTCGAGATTGGACAGGGGTCCTCTCTGGGGCCAACGTCCTGACTTTC
many	TRBD2	TRBV5-8	TRBJ2-1	CASSSGGRAGGEQFF	TGTGCCAGCAGCTCTGGCGGGAGGGCCGGGGGTGAGCAGTTCTTC